A selection of T cell receptor beta chains follows, all from one sample in a study of immune reconstitution after stem cell transplant in scleroderma. Each CDR3 protein is one row after TCRdb ran MiXCR on the RT-PCR reads. The table has some 1,900 distinct CDR3 sequences, less than 15% seen once. This material was obtained before or after autologous hematopoietic stem cell transplantation (not recorded which). Source of these receptors: a female donor with systemic sclerosis. The CDR3 runs from the conserved cysteine through the conserved F or W. D genes are given only for firm matches. Clone sizes are given selectively: once, few, many, or a class where the clone is expanded.

>TRBV13|TRBD1|TRBJ1-1|-|15
CASSLNRGINTEAFF
TGTGCCAGCAGCCTAAACAGGGGTATCAACACTGAAGCTTTCTTT
>TRBV12-3/TRBV12-4|-|TRBJ2-3|medium-sized|15
CASSSAGGGPDTQYF
TGTGCCAGCAGCTCAGCGGGTGGGGGCCCAGATACGCAGTATTTT
>TRBV28|-|TRBJ1-6|-|14
CASSLWQFGSPLHF
TGTGCCAGCAGTTTATGGCAGTTTGGCTCACCCCTCCACTTT
>TRBV7-2|TRBD1|TRBJ2-1|medium-sized|15
CASSARQGGLNEQFF
TGTGCCAGCAGCGCGAGACAGGGCGGGCTGAATGAGCAGTTCTTC
>TRBV25-1|-|TRBJ1-1|medium-sized|13
CATRPAAGPEAFF
TGTGCCACTCGCCCGGCCGCGGGGCCTGAAGCTTTCTTT
>TRBV11-2|TRBD2|TRBJ2-3|medium-sized|15
CASSRLAGGADTQYF
TGTGCCAGCAGCCGTTTAGCGGGGGGGGCTGATACGCAGTATTTT
>TRBV21-1|-|TRBJ2-5|many|16
CASSPWAQGARETQYF
-
>TRBV5-1|TRBD2|TRBJ2-3|few|15
CASLEIAGSTDTQYF
TGCGCCAGCCTGGAGATAGCGGGGAGCACAGATACGCAGTATTTT
>TRBV28|TRBD2|TRBJ2-7|few|14
CASTLSGDSYEQYF
TGTGCCAGCACCCTTAGCGGGGACTCCTACGAGCAGTACTTC
>TRBV19|-|TRBJ2-7|medium-sized|11
CASSGGYEQYF
TGTGCCAGTAGTGGTGGATACGAGCAGTACTTC
>TRBV20-1|TRBD1|TRBJ1-4|medium-sized|12
CSARRDSEKLFF
TGCAGTGCTAGACGGGACAGCGAAAAACTGTTTTTT
>TRBV28|TRBD1|TRBJ2-2|medium-sized|16
CASSFDRVMGTGELFF
TGTGCCAGCAGTTTCGACAGGGTGATGGGCACCGGGGAGCTGTTTTTT
>TRBV5-1|TRBD2|TRBJ2-1|medium-sized|15
CASSFNSGGLGEQFF
TGCGCCAGCAGCTTCAATAGCGGGGGGCTTGGTGAGCAGTTCTTC
>TRBV7-2|-|TRBJ2-1|few|14
CASRAGALYNEQFF
TGTGCCAGCCGGGCGGGGGCCCTCTACAATGAGCAGTTCTTC
>TRBV20-1|-|TRBJ2-3|medium-sized|15
CSAIRVGGHKDTQYF
TGCAGTGCTATTCGGGTGGGGGGGCACAAAGATACGCAGTATTTT
>TRBV2|TRBD1|TRBJ1-5|medium-sized|14
CASQGALPAEPQHF
TGTGCCAGCCAGGGGGCTCTACCGGCGGAGCCCCAGCATTTT
>TRBV29-1|-|TRBJ1-5|medium-sized|15
CSYSDGILGRQPQHF
TGCAGTTATTCCGATGGCATTTTAGGACGTCAGCCCCAGCATTTT